This T cell receptor (beta chain) came from a study of identical twins. One entry per CDR3 protein, called by TCRdb with MiXCR from the 5' RACE reads. The sample gives 500,000 or so distinct CDR3 sequences, approximately 22% of which show up once; under 0.95% is in the top ten. The CDR3 is made up of 14 amino acids. The germline V and J ends were trimmed by 1 base and 4 bases, with 8 bases remaining between them. Germline CDR1 SEHNR, CDR2 FQNEAQ (reference sequence). This clonotype was seen only a few times. The same sample was also studied in work on T cells expressing NK-cell markers.

Sequenced sample: CD4+ T cells sorted from blood. V gene TRBV7-9 combines with J gene TRBJ1-5; TRBD1 might be the D (5 bases). This receptor was obtained from a woman under 30 in good health. CDR3 nucleotides: TGTGCCAGCAGCTTAGAGCAGGGTAATCAGCCCCAGCATTTT. Its translation: CASSLEQGNQPQHF.